This T cell receptor beta chain appears in the sequencing data of a study of blood T cells in healthy people across ages. The V and J ends lost 4 bases and 0 bases respectively, with 15 bases between them. The CDR3 loop spans 16 amino acids. CDR1 is ENHRY and CDR2 is SYGVKD in the germline V gene. Sample-barcoded 5' priming and a J-beta primer mix drove a second PCR of roughly 6 to 12 cycles. TCRdb re-called the 5' RACE reads through MiXCR, storing one row per CDR3 protein. This sample carries hundreds of thousands of distinct CDR3 sequences, more than 50% of them seen once, and the ten largest clones take 20% to 30%.

The sequenced sample was blood. The sequence came from a middle-aged man in good health. The chain combines TRBV10-3 with TRBJ2-5, with a weak D call TRBD1 (5 bases). CDR3 region: CAISATDPKYQETQYF. The CDR3 nucleotides read TGTGCCATCAGTGCGACAGATCCTAAGTACCAAGAGACCCAGTACTTC.